The TCR beta chain under discussion was sequenced for a study of CD8+CD57+ T cells in acquired aplastic anemia. The wider study: The study obtained an average of around 2.9 ug of DNA from sorted CD4+ and CD8+ cells.

The CDR3 consists of 18 residues. CDR1 MNHNY and CDR2 SVGAGI come from the germline V gene (reference sequence). The junction had 15 bases not matched to a gene; V was cut back by 8 bases and J by 0 bases. CD8+CD57+ cell expansion had been shown by flow cytometry in patients chosen for sequencing. Every one of the patients had aplastic anemia (severe, acquired). CDR3 and TCR beta VDJ profiling relied on genomic DNA as the template. Each CDR3 protein gets one entry after TCRdb re-called the reads with MiXCR. The sample records about 240,000 distinct CDR3 sequences, more than 45% being singletons. The sequence came from a human donor with aplastic anemia. J is TRBJ1-5 and V is TRBV6-6; the match to TRBD1 covers 8 bases. Sequencing used sorted CD4+, CD8+, or CD8+CD57+ T cells (not recorded which) from PBMCs. This CDR3 reads CASPPDRDPFYSNQPQHF. The CDR3 DNA follows: TGTGCCAGCCCTCCGGACAGGGATCCCTTTTATAGCAATCAGCCCCAGCATTTT.